This TCR beta chain was recorded in a study of control samples from healthy donors and cancer patients. The repertoire was sequenced with immunoSEQ multiplex PCR; TCRdb's copy has only in-frame clones and lacks some. The table records fewer than 60,000 clones, 95% of them present only once. The V end lost 10 bases, the J end lost 3 bases, and 19 bases lay between the germline ends. Germline CDR1 MGHDK, CDR2 SYGVNS. This CDR3 region has 15 residues. The clonotype was recovered from a man aged 25 to 40 in good health. Sequenced material: blood. This chain links TRBV25-1 with TRBJ2-1; D could derive from TRBD1 or TRBD2 (5 bases each). The CDR3 spells CATTPVGVGYNEQFF. The CDR3 DNA is TGTGCCACCACCCCGGTGGGGGTGGGCTACAATGAGCAGTTCTTC.